Listed below are T cell receptor beta chains from one sample, sequenced in a study of T cell changes during pregnancy in multiple sclerosis. TCRdb keeps only in-frame clones here, not all; method: immunoSEQ multiplex PCR. This sample yields more than 65,000 clones, of which about 95% are seen a single time; more than 0.95% belongs to the top ten. Sequenced here: peripheral blood, sampled in the second trimester of pregnancy. These receptors originate from a female donor with multiple sclerosis, enrolled in a pregnancy study. Each CDR3 is given with its conserved first and last residue. Each record gives: CDR3 protein, CDR3 length, J gene, V gene, D gene. The D gene is left open where the match is weak.

CASSSDILVGEKLFF	15	TRBJ1-4	TRBV7-8	-
CATKDRDSALSSGNTIYF	18	TRBJ1-3	TRBV30	TRBD1
CASSEFVGSTQYF	13	TRBJ2-3	TRBV25-1	-
CASSDRRFSDTQYF	14	TRBJ2-3	TRBV19	-
CSVEVGSADTQYF	13	TRBJ2-3	TRBV29-1	-
CASRGTENQPQHF	13	TRBJ1-5	TRBV18	TRBD1
CASSFRGLAGGGGEQYF	17	TRBJ2-7	TRBV13	TRBD2
CASSSTGAEDEKLFF	15	TRBJ1-4	TRBV5-1	TRBD1
CASSTGTSGISDTQYF	16	TRBJ2-3	TRBV5-6	TRBD2
CASSWGRGVRDRKTQYF	17	TRBJ2-5	TRBV5-6	TRBD2
CASSGGRLAGVVGDEQFF	18	TRBJ2-1	TRBV5-1	TRBD2
CASSLSGSYEQYF	13	TRBJ2-7	TRBV27	-
CASSQTGSWETQYF	14	TRBJ2-5	TRBV4-1	TRBD1
CASSLAGMDYEQYF	14	TRBJ2-7	TRBV5-4	-
CASGLVLSGDMNQPQHF	17	TRBJ1-5	TRBV12-5	-
CASRLAGGPVEQFF	14	TRBJ2-1	TRBV28	TRBD2
CARARGVSYEQYF	13	TRBJ2-7	TRBV2	-
CASSLDGDTEAFF	13	TRBJ1-1	TRBV28	-
CATCSEGANEQFF	13	TRBJ2-1	TRBV27	-
CASSLGGRSDNEQFF	15	TRBJ2-1	TRBV13	-